The subject of this entry is one TCR beta chain. Per germline, CDR1 SGHNT and CDR2 YYREEE (reference sequence). The CDR3 totals 14 residues. V lost 4 bases to trimming and J lost 6 bases, with 11 bases between them. The record originates from a study of blood T cell repertoires in COVID-19. Study-level information: The United States, Italy and Spain supplied acute and convalescent COVID-19 samples.

The repertoire was sequenced with immunoSEQ multiplex PCR; TCRdb's copy has only in-frame clones and lacks some. Here the sample spans 37,000 or so clones, about 74% being singletons. The genes are TRBV5-4 and TRBJ1-6; D uncertain. This TCR came from a man aged 60 to 69 with active COVID-19. Sequencing input: peripheral blood. DNA for the CDR3: TGTGCCAGCAGCGCCCGAGGCCCTAATTCACCCCTCCACTTT. Translated, it gives CASSARGPNSPLHF.